The 3 T cell receptor beta chains listed next were all sequenced from one sample in a study of blood T cells in healthy people across ages (dated by TCRdb to the mid-2010s). The library was made by 5' RACE. A second PCR of 7 to 11 cycles was performed with a sample-barcoded 5' primer and a J-beta primer mix. In-frame beta chains were kept once TCRdb had trimmed the public reads at Q25 with fastp and called clones with MiXCR. Each entry is one CDR3 protein sequence, shown with its most common DNA and genes. In this sample the table shows some 1.8 million distinct CDR3 sequences, about two fifths of which occur a single time. More than 20% of the sample is in the top ten clones. Sequenced: blood. All receptors derive from a human donor in good health.

The chain recombines TRBV7-3 with TRBJ2-3, with a weak D call TRBD2 (6 bases). The CDR3 consists of 16 residues. The germline V and J ends were trimmed by 1 base and 5 bases, with 16 bases remaining between them. Germline loops: CDR1 SGHTA, CDR2 FQGTGA. The CDR3 here is CASSLIPSGPQDTQYF. For the CDR3, the DNA is TGTGCCAGCAGCTTAATCCCCAGCGGGCCTCAAGATACGCAGTATTTT.

A note on this clonotype: A junction boundary mismatches the germline segment, possibly from a read error. The CDR3: CTSSATRGAYF. The CDR3 DNA sequence: TGTACCAGCAGTGCTACCAGAGGGGCGTACTTC. The rearrangement uses TRBV28 and TRBJ2-4; perhaps D is TRBD1 or TRBD2 (5 bases each). CDR1 is MDHEN, CDR2 SYDVKM, per germline. The CDR3 is 11 residues long.

This chain links TRBV28 with TRBJ2-1; 7 nucleotides align to TRBD2. This CDR3 comprises 12 residues. The trim removed 7 bases at V and 9 bases at J, leaving 6 bases unmatched. CDR1 MDHEN and CDR2 SYDVKM come from the germline V gene. CDR3: CASNLSGGEQFF. CDR3 DNA sequence: TGTGCCAGCAATCTATCGGGGGGTGAGCAGTTCTTC.